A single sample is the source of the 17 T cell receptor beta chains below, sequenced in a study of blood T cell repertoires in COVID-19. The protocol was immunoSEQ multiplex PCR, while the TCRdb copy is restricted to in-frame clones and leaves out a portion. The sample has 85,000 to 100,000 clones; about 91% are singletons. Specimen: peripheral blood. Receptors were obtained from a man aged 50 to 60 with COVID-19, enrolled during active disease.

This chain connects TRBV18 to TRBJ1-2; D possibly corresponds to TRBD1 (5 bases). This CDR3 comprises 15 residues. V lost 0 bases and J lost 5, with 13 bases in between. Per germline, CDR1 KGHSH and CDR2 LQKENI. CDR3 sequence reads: CASSPPLRGGYGYTF. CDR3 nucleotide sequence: TGTGCCAGCTCACCACCCTTGAGGGGAGGGTATGGCTACACCTTC.

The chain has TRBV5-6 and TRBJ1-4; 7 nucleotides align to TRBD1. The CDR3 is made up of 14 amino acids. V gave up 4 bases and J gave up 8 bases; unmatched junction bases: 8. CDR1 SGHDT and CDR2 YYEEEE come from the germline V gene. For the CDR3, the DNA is TGTGCCAGCAGCGCTCGACAGGGAAAAGAAAAACTGTTTTTT. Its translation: CASSARQGKEKLFF.

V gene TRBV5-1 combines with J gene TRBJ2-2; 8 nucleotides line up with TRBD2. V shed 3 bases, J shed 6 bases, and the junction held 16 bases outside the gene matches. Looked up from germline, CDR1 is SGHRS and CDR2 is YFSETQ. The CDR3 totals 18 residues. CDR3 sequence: CASSWTDALAGGPGELFF. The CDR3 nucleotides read TGCGCCAGCAGCTGGACCGATGCTTTGGCGGGGGGCCCCGGGGAGCTGTTTTTT.

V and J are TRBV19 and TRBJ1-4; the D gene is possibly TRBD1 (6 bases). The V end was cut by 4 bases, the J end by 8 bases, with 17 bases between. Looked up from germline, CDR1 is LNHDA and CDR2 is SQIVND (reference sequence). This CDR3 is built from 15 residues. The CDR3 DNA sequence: TGTGCCAGTAGTACAGGGGCCCACCGAAGAGAAAAACTGTTTTTT. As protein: CASSTGAHRREKLFF.

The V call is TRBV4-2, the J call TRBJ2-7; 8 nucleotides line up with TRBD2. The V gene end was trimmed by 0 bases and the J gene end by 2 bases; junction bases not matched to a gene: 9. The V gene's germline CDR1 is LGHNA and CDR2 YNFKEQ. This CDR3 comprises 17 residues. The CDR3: CASSQDIGSGGTYEQYF. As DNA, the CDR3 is TGTGCCAGCAGCCAAGACATTGGGAGCGGGGGAACCTACGAGCAGTACTTC.

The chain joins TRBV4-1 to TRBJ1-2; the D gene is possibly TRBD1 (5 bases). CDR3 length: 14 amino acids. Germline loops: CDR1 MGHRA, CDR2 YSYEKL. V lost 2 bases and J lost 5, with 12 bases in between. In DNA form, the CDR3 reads TGCGCCAGCAGCCAACTCCGGGACTGGTATGGCTACACCTTC. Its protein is CASSQLRDWYGYTF.

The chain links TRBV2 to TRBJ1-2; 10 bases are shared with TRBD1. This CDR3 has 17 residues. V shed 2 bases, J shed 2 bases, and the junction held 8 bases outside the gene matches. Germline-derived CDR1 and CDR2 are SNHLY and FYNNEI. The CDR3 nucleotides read TGTGCCAGCAGTGAACCGTCCCTGGGACAGGGGAACTATGGCTACACCTTC. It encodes CASSEPSLGQGNYGYTF. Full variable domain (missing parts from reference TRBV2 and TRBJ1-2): EPEVTQTPSHQVTQMGQEVILRCVPISNHLYFYWYRQILGQKVEFLVSFYNNEISEKSEIFDDQFSVERPDGSNFTLKIRSTKLEDSAMYFCASSEPSLGQGNYGYTFGSGTRLTVV.

CDR3 in amino acids: CASSHTVYRSKETQYF. CDR3 DNA: TGCGCCAGCAGCCACACCGTATACAGATCCAAAGAGACCCAGTACTTC. The rearrangement uses TRBV5-1 and TRBJ2-5; no reliable D call. Germline lookup yields CDR1 SGHRS and CDR2 YFSETQ. The CDR3 totals 16 residues. Trimming pared 4 bases from V and 3 bases from J, leaving 19 bases between.

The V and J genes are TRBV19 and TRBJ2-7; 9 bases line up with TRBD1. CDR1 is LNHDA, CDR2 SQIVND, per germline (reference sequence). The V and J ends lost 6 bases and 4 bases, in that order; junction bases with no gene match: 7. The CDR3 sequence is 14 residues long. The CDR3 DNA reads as TGTGCCAGTAGCTACCGGGACAGGGAATACGAGCAGTACTTC. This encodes CASSYRDREYEQYF.

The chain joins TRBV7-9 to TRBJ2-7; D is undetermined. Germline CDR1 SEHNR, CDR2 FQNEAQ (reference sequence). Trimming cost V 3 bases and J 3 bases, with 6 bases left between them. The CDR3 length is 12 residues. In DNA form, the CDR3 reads TGTGCCAGCAGCTTTTTGAGCTACGAGCAGTACTTC. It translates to CASSFLSYEQYF. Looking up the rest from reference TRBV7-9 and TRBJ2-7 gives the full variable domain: DTGVSQNPRHKITKRGQNVTFRCDPISEHNRLYWYRQTLGQGPEFLTYFQNEAQLEKSRLLSDRFSAERPKGSFSTLEIQRTEQGDSAMYLCASSFLSYEQYFGPGTRLTVT.

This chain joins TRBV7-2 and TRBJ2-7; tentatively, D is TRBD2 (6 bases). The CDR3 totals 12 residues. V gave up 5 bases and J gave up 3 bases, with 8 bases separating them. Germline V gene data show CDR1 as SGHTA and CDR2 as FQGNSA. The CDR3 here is CASSRGNYEQYF. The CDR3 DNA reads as TGTGCCAGCAGCCGGGGGAACTACGAGCAGTACTTC. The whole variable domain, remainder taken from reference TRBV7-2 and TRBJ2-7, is GAGVSQSPSNKVTEKGKDVELRCDPISGHTALYWYRQSLGQGLEFLIYFQGNSAPDKSGLPSDRFSAERTGGSVSTLTIQRTQQEDSAVYLCASSRGNYEQYFGPGTRLTVT.

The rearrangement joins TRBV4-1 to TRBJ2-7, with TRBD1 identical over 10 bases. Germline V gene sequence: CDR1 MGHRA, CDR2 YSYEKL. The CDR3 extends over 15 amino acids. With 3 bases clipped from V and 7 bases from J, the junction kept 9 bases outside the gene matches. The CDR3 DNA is TGCGCCAGCAGCCATACCCGGGACAGGGGTCGGGAGCAGTACTTC. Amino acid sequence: CASSHTRDRGREQYF.

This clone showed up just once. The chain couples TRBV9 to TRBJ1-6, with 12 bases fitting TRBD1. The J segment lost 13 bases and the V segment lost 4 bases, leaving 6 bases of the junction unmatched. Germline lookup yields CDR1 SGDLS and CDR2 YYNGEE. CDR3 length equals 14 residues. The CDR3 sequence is CASSYRDRGRPLHF. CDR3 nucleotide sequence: TGTGCCAGCAGCTACCGGGACAGGGGGCGTCCCCTCCACTTT.

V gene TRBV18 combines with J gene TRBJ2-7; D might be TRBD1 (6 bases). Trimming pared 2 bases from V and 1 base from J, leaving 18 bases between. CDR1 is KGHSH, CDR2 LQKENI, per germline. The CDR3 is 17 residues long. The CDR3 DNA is TGTGCCAGCTCACCATTCCCCGGGACACATTTTTCCTACGAGCAGTACTTC. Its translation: CASSPFPGTHFSYEQYF.

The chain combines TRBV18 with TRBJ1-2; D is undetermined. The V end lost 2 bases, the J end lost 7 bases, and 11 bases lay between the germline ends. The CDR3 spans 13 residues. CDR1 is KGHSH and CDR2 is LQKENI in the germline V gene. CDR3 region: CASSPGEGGGYTF. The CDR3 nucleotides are TGTGCCAGCTCACCAGGTGAAGGAGGTGGCTACACCTTC.

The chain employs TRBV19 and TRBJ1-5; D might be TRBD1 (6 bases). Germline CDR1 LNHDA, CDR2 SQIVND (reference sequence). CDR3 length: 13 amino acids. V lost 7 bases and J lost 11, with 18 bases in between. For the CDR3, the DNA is TGTGCCAGTACCATAGGGGGGGGTTCGGCCCAGCATTTT. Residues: CASTIGGGSAQHF.

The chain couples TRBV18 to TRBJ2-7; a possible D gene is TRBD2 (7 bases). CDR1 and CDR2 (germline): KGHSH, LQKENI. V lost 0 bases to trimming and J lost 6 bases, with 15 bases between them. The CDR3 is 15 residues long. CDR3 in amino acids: CASSPPHAGGREQYF. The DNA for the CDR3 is TGTGCCAGCTCACCACCGCATGCCGGGGGGCGCGAGCAGTACTTC.